These T cell receptor beta chains were read from a single sample in a study of cytomegalovirus exposure and HLA in healthy donors. Data came from immunoSEQ multiplex PCR; TCRdb stores just in-frame clones and leaves some out. This sample has tens of thousands of clones, with just over 90% found just once. The specimen was PBMCs. These receptors came from a man younger than 35 in good health and CMV-seronegative. The CDR3 runs from the conserved cysteine through the conserved F or W. The D gene is left open where the match is weak. Clone size is shown for a subset of rows, as once, few, many or a class of expanded clone.

J: TRBJ2-7; V: TRBV28; D: NA; size: NA; CDR3: CASSRLGYEQYF
J: TRBJ2-1; V: TRBV4-2; D: TRBD2; size: once; CDR3: CASSQASGNYNEQFF
J: TRBJ2-2; V: TRBV27; D: TRBD2; size: NA; CDR3: CASSPRVSGTHKLTGELFF
J: TRBJ2-1; V: TRBV7-9; D: NA; size: once; CDR3: CASSTRRGPNEQFF
J: TRBJ1-2; V: TRBV5-4; D: TRBD1; size: NA; CDR3: CASRSTWDRVSDGYTF
J: TRBJ1-1; V: TRBV6-1; D: NA; size: NA; CDR3: CASSENMNTEAFF
J: TRBJ1-5; V: TRBV19; D: NA; size: NA; CDR3: CASSIRQADYSNQPQHF
J: TRBJ2-2; V: TRBV10-3; D: NA; size: NA; CDR3: CAISEFVRQTGELFF
J: TRBJ1-1; V: TRBV4-1; D: TRBD1; size: NA; CDR3: CASSQEQTGEAEAFF
J: TRBJ2-7; V: TRBV29-1; D: NA; size: NA; CDR3: CSVEGELSDEQYF
J: TRBJ2-2; V: TRBV6-5; D: NA; size: NA; CDR3: CASRSDTGELFF
J: TRBJ2-6; V: TRBV11-2; D: NA; size: once; CDR3: CASRSDSSGANVLTF
J: TRBJ2-3; V: TRBV4-1; D: NA; size: NA; CDR3: CASSQDGGISTDTQYF
J: TRBJ2-3; V: TRBV10-3; D: NA; size: NA; CDR3: CAISPADNTDTQYF
J: TRBJ2-1; V: TRBV7-2; D: NA; size: NA; CDR3: CASSYRVSEQFF
J: TRBJ1-1; V: TRBV5-6; D: NA; size: NA; CDR3: CASSSGGREAFF
J: TRBJ1-1; V: TRBV5-1; D: NA; size: NA; CDR3: CASSLTAPSDTEAFF
J: TRBJ2-3; V: TRBV7-9; D: NA; size: NA; CDR3: CASSLAGANTDTQYF
J: TRBJ2-7; V: TRBV27; D: TRBD2; size: NA; CDR3: CASSIISGSWQYF
J: TRBJ2-7; V: TRBV6-5; D: NA; size: NA; CDR3: CAATEGSSYEQYF
J: TRBJ1-1; V: TRBV2; D: TRBD1; size: NA; CDR3: CASTQGQLNTEAFF
J: TRBJ1-1; V: TRBV7-2; D: NA; size: NA; CDR3: CASSLGVGLNTEAFF
J: TRBJ2-3; V: TRBV4-3; D: NA; size: NA; CDR3: CASSQDLISTQYF
J: TRBJ1-2; V: TRBV28; D: NA; size: NA; CDR3: CASRSQDKANYGYTF
J: TRBJ1-5; V: TRBV4-2; D: TRBD1; size: NA; CDR3: CASSQVGQGVQPQHF
J: TRBJ2-6; V: TRBV5-1; D: NA; size: NA; CDR3: CASSLEPRSSGANVLTF
J: TRBJ2-1; V: TRBV27; D: NA; size: few; CDR3: CASSLFADSSYNEQFF
J: TRBJ2-3; V: TRBV29-1; D: TRBD1; size: NA; CDR3: CSVGTGTDTQYF
J: TRBJ2-1; V: TRBV7-9; D: NA; size: NA; CDR3: CASSFAGLGVEQFF
J: TRBJ2-7; V: TRBV7-8; D: TRBD1; size: few; CDR3: CATKLRQGGLDPISYEQYF
J: TRBJ2-1; V: TRBV4-3; D: NA; size: NA; CDR3: CASSQDYAGSSSKSYNEQFF
J: TRBJ1-2; V: TRBV4-3; D: TRBD1; size: NA; CDR3: CASSQGLTGSDYTF
J: TRBJ2-1; V: TRBV7-9; D: TRBD1; size: NA; CDR3: CASSSLDRGRNEQFF
J: TRBJ2-1; V: TRBV2; D: TRBD2; size: NA; CDR3: CASRQTTSGYEQFF
J: TRBJ1-1; V: TRBV28; D: NA; size: NA; CDR3: CASSFRPGDTEAFF
J: TRBJ2-5; V: TRBV19; D: TRBD1; size: NA; CDR3: CASSSTGGKETQYF
J: TRBJ2-3; V: TRBV5-4; D: NA; size: NA; CDR3: CASSDATKPGDPQYF
J: TRBJ2-1; V: TRBV4-3; D: TRBD2; size: NA; CDR3: CASSQPGLGVNEQFF
J: TRBJ2-5; V: TRBV21-1; D: NA; size: NA; CDR3: CASSKVQGKYQETQYF
J: TRBJ1-5; V: TRBV28; D: NA; size: NA; CDR3: CASRTPREGVWSNQPQHF
J: TRBJ2-7; V: TRBV9; D: NA; size: NA; CDR3: CASTNEQYF
J: TRBJ2-7; V: TRBV27; D: TRBD1; size: NA; CDR3: CASSPGTGYEQYF
J: TRBJ2-3; V: TRBV5-3; D: NA; size: NA; CDR3: CARSSGGVPSTDTQYF